The 23 T cell receptor beta chains in this list originate from one sample, sequenced in a study of technical replicates of blood from a handful of donors (dated by TCRdb to the late 2010s). Library construction relied on the immunoSEQ multiplex PCR assay. Imported from immuneACCESS, the table was reduced by TCRdb to in-frame sequences with V and J called. These copies leave out some clones; in studies compared against another copy, an unresolved V gene accounts for under half, and the cause of the remainder is not known. A total of some 70,000 clones appear in this sample, approximately 97% of them only once. Clones ranked in the top ten supply under 0.3% of the sample. Material: T cells isolated from PBMCs. Receptors were obtained from a human donor in good health.

The table lists this clone with a count of one. The chain couples TRBV6-5 to TRBJ1-1; D ambiguous. In germline, CDR1 is MNHEY, CDR2 SVGAGI. The CDR3 totals 14 residues. Trimming removed 6 bases at V and 0 bases at J, with 11 bases between. The CDR3 DNA reads TGTGCCAGCAGCCCCACCCTAGTGAACACTGAAGCTTTCTTT. Translation: CASSPTLVNTEAFF.

The chain recombines TRBV18 with TRBJ1-1, with TRBD1 matching 9 bases. The length of the CDR3 is 14 residues. Germline V gene data show CDR1 as KGHSH and CDR2 as LQKENI. V was clipped by 2 bases and J by 6 bases; unmatched bases: 4. The CDR3 loop reads CASSPGQGIPEAFF. In DNA, the CDR3 is TGTGCCAGCTCACCAGGACAGGGGATCCCTGAAGCTTTCTTT. The full variable domain, rest sourced from reference TRBV18 and TRBJ1-1, is NAGVMQNPRHLVRRRGQEARLRCSPMKGHSHVYWYRQLPEEGLKFMVYLQKENIIDESGMPKERFSAEFPKEGPSILRIQQVVRGDSAAYFCASSPGQGIPEAFFGQGTRLTVV.

The chain couples TRBV7-8 to TRBJ2-1; TRBD2 matches at 9 bases. The length of the CDR3 is 14 residues. With V trimmed by 5 bases and J by 14 bases, 13 bases remained unmatched. Germline V gene lookup returns CDR1 SGHVS and CDR2 FQNEAQ. CDR3 sequence reads: CASSKAGGRAPEFF. The CDR3 DNA sequence: TGTGCCAGCAGCAAAGCGGGCGGGAGGGCCCCAGAGTTCTTC.

This chain connects TRBV27 to TRBJ2-2; possible D gene TRBD2, 6 bases. The germline V gene encodes CDR1 MNHEY and CDR2 SMNVEV (reference sequence). This CDR3 is built from 15 residues. V was shortened by 4 bases and J by 3 bases, with 12 bases between the two germline ends. CDR3 sequence reads: CASSSFRLDTGELFF. CDR3 coding DNA: TGTGCCAGCAGTTCCTTTCGACTAGACACCGGGGAGCTGTTTTTT.

This chain connects TRBV9 to TRBJ2-2, with a possible D match to TRBD1 (5 bases). CDR1 and CDR2 from the germline V gene are SGDLS and YYNGEE. The CDR3 contains 15 residues. The ends were cut back, 3 bases at V and 1 base at J, with 10 bases in the middle. The CDR3 reads CASSGSTENTGELFF. The DNA of the CDR3 is TGTGCCAGCAGCGGATCGACAGAGAACACCGGGGAGCTGTTTTTT.

This clone is a singleton in its sample. The chain couples TRBV7-8 to TRBJ2-1; 8 positions match TRBD2. Unmatched junction bases numbered 7, after V lost 5 bases and J lost 7 bases. The CDR3 is made up of 14 amino acids. CDR1 and CDR2 (germline): SGHVS, FQNEAQ. The CDR3 DNA is TGTGCCAGCAGCCCCGGGAGGGCGGAAAATGAGCAGTTCTTC. Translation: CASSPGRAENEQFF.

This chain joins TRBV28 and TRBJ2-1; 9 bases are shared with TRBD2. V shed 5 bases, J shed 8 bases, and the junction held 7 bases outside the gene matches. CDR1 and CDR2 (germline): MDHEN, SYDVKM. CDR3 size: 14 residues. In DNA, the CDR3 is TGTGCCAGCAGTCTGAAGGGGACTAGCCATGAGCAGTTCTTC. Its translation: CASSLKGTSHEQFF.

V is TRBV9 and J is TRBJ2-3; perhaps TRBD1 as D (6 bases). The CDR3 covers 15 residues. Looked up from germline, CDR1 is SGDLS and CDR2 is YYNGEE. V was clipped by 5 bases and J by 5 bases, with 18 bases between them. The CDR3, as DNA: TGTGCCAGCAGTTCTAAGGGGGTTACGCAAGATACGCAGTATTTT. It is translated as CASSSKGVTQDTQYF.

As to this clone: A read error may produce the germline difference seen at one junction end. This chain connects TRBV13 to TRBJ2-1; 7 bases line up with TRBD1. This CDR3 contains 13 residues. Germline-derived CDR1 and CDR2 are PRHDT and FYEKMQ (reference sequence). The CDR3 spells CASTLLDRNEQFF. For the CDR3, the DNA is TGTGCCAGCACCTTATTGGACAGGAATGAGCAGTTCTTC. The variable domain in full, completed from reference TRBV13 and TRBJ2-1, reads AAGVIQSPRHLIKEKRETATLKCYPIPRHDTVYWYQQGPGQDPQFLISFYEKMQSDKGSIPDRFSAQQFSDYHSELNMSSLELGDSALYFCASTLLDRNEQFFGPGTRLTVL.

V usage is TRBV5-1 and J usage is TRBJ2-7; D perhaps matches TRBD2 (6 bases). V dropped 2 bases and J dropped 3 bases, with 9 bases sitting between them. The CDR3 has 13 residues. Germline CDR1 is SGHRS and CDR2 is YFSETQ. For the CDR3, the DNA is TGCGCCAGCAGCTTCGGGGGAGGCTACGAGCAGTACTTC. Translation: CASSFGGGYEQYF. Supplemented by reference TRBV5-1 and TRBJ2-7, the full variable domain reads KAGVTQTPRYLIKTRGQQVTLSCSPISGHRSVSWYQQTPGQGLQFLFEYFSETQRNKGNFPGRFSGRQFSNSRSEMNVSTLELGDSALYLCASSFGGGYEQYFGPGTRLTVT.

This chain connects TRBV6-5 to TRBJ1-4; D ambiguous. This CDR3 comprises 13 residues. Germline-derived CDR1 and CDR2 are MNHEY and SVGAGI. Trimming left V 6 bases short and J 4 bases short, with 9 bases between. The CDR3 sequence is CASRSGINEKLFF. DNA for the CDR3: TGTGCCAGCAGATCCGGGATTAATGAAAAACTGTTTTTT.

V gene TRBV4-3 combines with J gene TRBJ2-7, with TRBD2 identical over 7 bases. CDR1 LGHNA and CDR2 YSLEER come from the germline V gene. The CDR3 is 16 residues long. The junction had 6 bases not matched to a gene; V was cut back by 1 base and J by 0 bases. The CDR3 DNA follows: TGCGCCAGCAGCCAAGGGGAGGGAGGGATCTCCTACGAGCAGTACTTC. Translated: CASSQGEGGISYEQYF.

This chain links TRBV25-1 with TRBJ1-1; TRBD1 is a possible D gene (6 bases). The CDR3 sequence is 11 residues long. CDR1 is MGHDK, CDR2 SYGVNS, per germline. V was cut by 6 bases and J by 11 bases, with 13 bases left in between. Written as DNA, the CDR3 is TGTGCCAGCAGCATCCCAGGGGCCGCTTTCTTT. This sequence encodes CASSIPGAAFF.

J is TRBJ2-3 and V is TRBV19, with 13 positions matching TRBD2. The CDR3 has 17 amino acids. Trimming took 4 bases from V and 4 from J; bases not matched to a gene: 8. CDR1 and CDR2 from the germline V gene are LNHDA and SQIVND (reference sequence). The CDR3 bases are TGTGCCAGTAGTACCCCCCGACTAGCGGGAGGTGCAGATACGCAGTATTTT. Translated, it gives CASSTPRLAGGADTQYF.

The V call is TRBV6-1, the J call TRBJ2-1, with D uncertain. The CDR3 sequence is 14 residues long. Germline values: CDR1 MNHNS, CDR2 SASEGT. With 5 bases removed from V and 0 bases from J, the gap between germline ends came to 8 bases. The CDR3 loop is CASSTESSYNEQFF. CDR3 nucleotide sequence: TGTGCCAGCAGTACGGAGAGCTCCTACAATGAGCAGTTCTTC.

The chain carries TRBV7-3 and TRBJ2-5; 12 nucleotides match TRBD2. Germline V gene data show CDR1 as SGHTA and CDR2 as FQGTGA. This CDR3 has 19 residues. After removal of 5 bases from V and 4 bases from J, the junction contained 17 bases not matched to a gene. The CDR3 sequence: CASSLGGRTSGEYIETQYF. In DNA form, the CDR3 reads TGTGCCAGCAGCCTCGGAGGGAGGACTAGCGGGGAGTACATAGAGACCCAGTACTTC.

The rearrangement joins TRBV7-9 to TRBJ1-5; D is ambiguous. Looked up from germline, CDR1 is SEHNR and CDR2 is FQNEAQ (reference sequence). The CDR3 covers 13 residues. V lost 3 bases, J lost 0 bases, and 3 bases lay in between. CDR3 DNA sequence: TGTGCCAGCAGCTTTAATAGCAATCAGCCCCAGCATTTT. Translating gives CASSFNSNQPQHF. Drawing the rest from reference TRBV7-9 and TRBJ1-5, the complete variable domain is DTGVSQNPRHKITKRGQNVTFRCDPISEHNRLYWYRQTLGQGPEFLTYFQNEAQLEKSRLLSDRFSAERPKGSFSTLEIQRTEQGDSAMYLCASSFNSNQPQHFGDGTRLSIL.

This chain connects TRBV19 to TRBJ2-7; TRBD2 might be the D (5 bases). Deletions cut 9 bases from V and 6 bases from J, with 15 bases between. The CDR3 sequence is 12 residues long. CDR1 and CDR2 (germline): LNHDA, SQIVND (reference sequence). The CDR3 sequence is CASSEGPAEQYF. The DNA of the CDR3 is TGTGCCAGCTCAGAGGGTCCCGCCGAGCAGTACTTC.

This clone was seen a single time. In DNA form, the CDR3 reads TGCGCCAGCCGAATAATGCCTTCACAGGGAAACACTGAAGCTTTCTTT. Translation: CASRIMPSQGNTEAFF. The J gene is TRBJ1-1, the V gene TRBV5-1, with D perhaps TRBD1 (6 bases). The CDR3 length is 16 residues. The germline CDR1 and CDR2 sequences are SGHRS and YFSETQ. V shed 7 bases and J shed 2 bases, with 21 bases lying between them.

The V and J genes are TRBV11-3 and TRBJ2-5; weak D call: TRBD2 (6 bases). This CDR3 has 14 amino acids. Trimming stripped 1 base from V and 2 bases from J, with 8 bases between. The germline V gene encodes CDR1 SGHNT and CDR2 YENEEA. CDR3 region: CASSLGREQETQYF. For the CDR3, the DNA is TGTGCCAGCAGCTTAGGACGGGAGCAAGAGACCCAGTACTTC.

The chain combines TRBV7-3 with TRBJ1-1; 7 bases match TRBD1. Germline V gene sequence: CDR1 SGHTA, CDR2 FQGTGA. V lost 4 bases to trimming and J lost 1 base; unmatched junction nucleotides: 3. CDR3 length: 14 residues. The CDR3 region is CASSSGQENTEAFF. As DNA, the CDR3 is TGTGCCAGCAGCTCAGGACAGGAGAACACTGAAGCTTTCTTT.

The rearrangement uses TRBV5-5 and TRBJ1-3, with D unresolved. There are 14 residues in the CDR3. Germline V gives CDR1 SGHKS, CDR2 YYEKEE (reference sequence). With 1 base removed from V and 7 bases from J, the gap between germline ends came to 12 bases. CDR3 loop: CASSLRVNGNTIYF. In nucleotides, the CDR3 is TGTGCCAGCAGCTTGCGGGTTAACGGGAACACCATATATTTT.

The chain links TRBV30 to TRBJ2-5; D may be TRBD1 (6 bases). The CDR3 is made up of 14 amino acids. V was trimmed by 0 bases and J by 0 bases, leaving 8 bases between them. In germline, CDR1 is GTSNPN, CDR2 SVGIG (reference sequence). CDR3 nucleotide sequence: TGTGCCTGGAGTGTAGGGACAAACCAAGAGACCCAGTACTTC. Translated: CAWSVGTNQETQYF.